The present entry profiles one T cell receptor (beta chain) with its context. PCR was performed a second time for about 7 to 12 cycles using a sample-barcoded 5' primer and a J-beta primer mix. TCRdb ran MiXCR on the 5' RACE reads and lists one entry per CDR3 protein. The sample includes approximately 1,100,000 distinct CDR3 sequences, 40% to 55% of them seen just once. V dropped 4 bases and J dropped 5 bases, with 17 bases sitting between them. Germline CDR1 and CDR2: SEHNR and FQNEAQ (reference sequence). The CDR3 has 15 amino acids. The entry originates in a study of blood T cells in healthy people across ages.

The receptor's source is a woman aged 60-75 years in good health. Sequencing was performed on blood. The genes are TRBV7-9 and TRBJ2-5, with D tentatively TRBD1 (6 bases). In DNA, the CDR3 is TGTGCCAGCAGCTCCCCAGGGGAGTCCAGGGAGACCCAGTACTTC. It encodes CASSSPGESRETQYF.